These T cell receptor beta chains were read from a single sample in a study of OX40 agonist ivuxolimab in advanced cancers. Sequenced by immunoSEQ multiplex PCR; TCRdb stores in-frame clones only, minus some. The sample holds some 60,000 clones, roughly 86% seen once. The sequencing used CD4+ or CD8+ T cells sorted from blood, collected in a trial of the OX40 agonist ivuxolimab. Receptors were obtained from an adult with an advanced solid tumor such as melanoma, head and neck, liver or kidney cancer. CDR3s include the opening cysteine and the closing phenylalanine or tryptophan. Fields, in order: clone size, V gene, J gene, D gene, CDR3 DNA, CDR3 protein. A D gene is named only where the DNA matches it firmly. A row's size may be missing; if present it is once, few, many or a size class.

clone_size: -; v_call: TRBV28; j_call: TRBJ2-5; d_call: TRBD1; cdr3_nt: TGTGCCAGCAGTGTGGGACAGATTGAGACCCAGTACTTC; cdr3_aa: CASSVGQIETQYF
clone_size: -; v_call: TRBV5-1; j_call: TRBJ1-2; d_call: -; cdr3_nt: TGCGCCAGCAGCTTGGCCCCAGGGGAAGGCTACACCTTC; cdr3_aa: CASSLAPGEGYTF
clone_size: -; v_call: TRBV6-6; j_call: TRBJ1-1; d_call: -; cdr3_nt: TGTGCCAGCAAGTACAGTACTGAAGCTTTCTTT; cdr3_aa: CASKYSTEAFF
clone_size: -; v_call: TRBV9; j_call: TRBJ2-5; d_call: TRBD2; cdr3_nt: TGTGCCAGCAGCCGAGGGGCTAGCGGAAACCAAGAGACCCAGTACTTC; cdr3_aa: CASSRGASGNQETQYF
clone_size: -; v_call: TRBV11-2; j_call: TRBJ2-4; d_call: TRBD1; cdr3_nt: TGTGCCAGCAGCCAGATCTCCGGGACAGGGGGGTCCATTCAGTACTTC; cdr3_aa: CASSQISGTGGSIQYF
clone_size: -; v_call: TRBV7-2; j_call: TRBJ2-3; d_call: -; cdr3_nt: TGTGCCAGCAGCCGCGCCTCAGCCAGCACAGATACGCAGTATTTT; cdr3_aa: CASSRASASTDTQYF
clone_size: -; v_call: TRBV5-1; j_call: TRBJ2-1; d_call: TRBD1; cdr3_nt: TGCGCCAGCAGCTTGATTGGACAGGTACCCGATGAGCAGTTCTTC; cdr3_aa: CASSLIGQVPDEQFF
clone_size: -; v_call: TRBV30; j_call: TRBJ2-7; d_call: -; cdr3_nt: TGTGCCTGGAGTGTTGGGCGGGATCACGACGAGCAGTACTTC; cdr3_aa: CAWSVGRDHDEQYF
clone_size: -; v_call: TRBV7-2; j_call: TRBJ2-1; d_call: TRBD2; cdr3_nt: TGTGCCAGCAGTACGGGGAGCGGGGGGGCTTTGCAGTTCTTC; cdr3_aa: CASSTGSGGALQFF
clone_size: -; v_call: TRBV29-1; j_call: TRBJ2-5; d_call: -; cdr3_nt: TGCAGCGTTGGCAGGGGCGGGGAGACCCAGTACTTC; cdr3_aa: CSVGRGGETQYF
clone_size: -; v_call: TRBV29-1; j_call: TRBJ1-2; d_call: -; cdr3_nt: TGCAGCGTTGCCGGCCTCTTGGAAGGCTACACCTTC; cdr3_aa: CSVAGLLEGYTF
clone_size: -; v_call: TRBV19; j_call: TRBJ1-4; d_call: -; cdr3_nt: TGTGCCAGTAGTATAGGCCAGGGATACGCAACTAATGAAAAACTGTTTTTT; cdr3_aa: CASSIGQGYATNEKLFF
clone_size: -; v_call: TRBV7-3; j_call: TRBJ2-7; d_call: TRBD1; cdr3_nt: TGTGCCAGCAGCTCTTCGACAGGGGCAGGCGAGCAGTACTTC; cdr3_aa: CASSSSTGAGEQYF
clone_size: -; v_call: TRBV6-6; j_call: TRBJ1-6; d_call: -; cdr3_nt: TGTGCCAGCAGTTACCAACATAATTCACCCCTCCGCTTT; cdr3_aa: CASSYQHNSPLRF
clone_size: -; v_call: TRBV7-2; j_call: TRBJ2-1; d_call: -; cdr3_nt: TGTGCCAGCAGACAGGTGGGCGGCTACAATGAGCAGTTCTTC; cdr3_aa: CASRQVGGYNEQFF
clone_size: -; v_call: TRBV7-3; j_call: TRBJ2-1; d_call: -; cdr3_nt: TGTGCCAGCAGCTTTGGGGACTACAATGAGCAGTTCTTC; cdr3_aa: CASSFGDYNEQFF
clone_size: -; v_call: TRBV7-2; j_call: TRBJ2-1; d_call: -; cdr3_nt: TGTGCCAGCACCCAACCGGGTCGGGCGGAGCAGTTCTTC; cdr3_aa: CASTQPGRAEQFF
clone_size: -; v_call: TRBV11-3; j_call: TRBJ2-5; d_call: TRBD1; cdr3_nt: TGTGCCAGCAGCTTAGGGACAGGGGGCCACCAAGAGACCCAGTACTTC; cdr3_aa: CASSLGTGGHQETQYF
clone_size: -; v_call: TRBV27; j_call: TRBJ1-2; d_call: -; cdr3_nt: TGTGCCAGCAGTTTATCTCGGGTTCTTAACTATGGCTACACCTTC; cdr3_aa: CASSLSRVLNYGYTF
clone_size: -; v_call: TRBV5-1; j_call: TRBJ1-2; d_call: -; cdr3_nt: TGCGCCAGCAGCCCCGAAGCCCCGGGACAATCCTCCCCCTACACCTTC; cdr3_aa: CASSPEAPGQSSPYTF
clone_size: -; v_call: TRBV10-3; j_call: TRBJ2-1; d_call: TRBD2; cdr3_nt: TGTGCCACGACGGGAGGGGGTAGGGATGAGCAGTTCTTC; cdr3_aa: CATTGGGRDEQFF
clone_size: -; v_call: TRBV5-6; j_call: TRBJ1-6; d_call: -; cdr3_nt: TGTGCCAGCAGCCGCCGAGGGGTAACCTCCAATTTGTCCCTCCACTTT; cdr3_aa: CASSRRGVTSNLSLHF
clone_size: -; v_call: TRBV5-1; j_call: TRBJ2-1; d_call: TRBD1; cdr3_nt: TGCGCCACCTCCACGGGACAGGTGAAGACCTACAATGAGCAGTTCTTC; cdr3_aa: CATSTGQVKTYNEQFF
clone_size: -; v_call: TRBV5-4; j_call: TRBJ1-2; d_call: -; cdr3_nt: TGTGCCAGCAGCCAGGCACAGGGTAAGTCCTATGGCTACACCTTC; cdr3_aa: CASSQAQGKSYGYTF
clone_size: -; v_call: TRBV19; j_call: TRBJ1-2; d_call: -; cdr3_nt: TGTGCCAGTAGTAGAGGACAGTCTTATGGCTACACCTTC; cdr3_aa: CASSRGQSYGYTF
clone_size: -; v_call: TRBV7-2; j_call: TRBJ1-6; d_call: TRBD1; cdr3_nt: TGTGCCAGCAGAAACGGGGGACAGGGTCGTTCACCCCTCCACTTT; cdr3_aa: CASRNGGQGRSPLHF
clone_size: -; v_call: TRBV7-3; j_call: TRBJ2-1; d_call: -; cdr3_nt: TGTGCCAGCTCTACGGGGGATGAGCAGTTCTTC; cdr3_aa: CASSTGDEQFF
clone_size: -; v_call: TRBV18; j_call: TRBJ1-4; d_call: -; cdr3_nt: TGTGCCAGCTCACCGACTAGGACTGCAACTAATGAAAAACTGTTTTTT; cdr3_aa: CASSPTRTATNEKLFF
clone_size: once; v_call: TRBV6-1; j_call: TRBJ1-5; d_call: -; cdr3_nt: TGTGCCAGCAGTGAAGTAGGAGGCGCCCCAGAACCCCAGCATTTT; cdr3_aa: CASSEVGGAPEPQHF
clone_size: -; v_call: TRBV30; j_call: TRBJ1-5; d_call: -; cdr3_nt: TGTGCCTGGAGTGTGGCAGGGGGCAATCAGCCCCAGCATTTT; cdr3_aa: CAWSVAGGNQPQHF
clone_size: once; v_call: TRBV6-5; j_call: TRBJ1-1; d_call: -; cdr3_nt: TGTGCCAGCAGTTACGAAAGGACTGCGAACACTGAAGCTTTCTTT; cdr3_aa: CASSYERTANTEAFF
clone_size: once; v_call: TRBV19; j_call: TRBJ2-1; d_call: TRBD2; cdr3_nt: TGTGCCAGTAGTTCCTCGACTAGCGGCTACAATGAGCAGTTCTTC; cdr3_aa: CASSSSTSGYNEQFF
clone_size: -; v_call: TRBV19; j_call: TRBJ2-2; d_call: TRBD2; cdr3_nt: TGTGCCAGTAGTCCAAAGCGGGGGAACACCGGGGAGCTGTTTTTT; cdr3_aa: CASSPKRGNTGELFF
clone_size: -; v_call: TRBV10-3; j_call: TRBJ2-3; d_call: TRBD1; cdr3_nt: TGTGCCATCAGTGAGTCGGGACAGACCACAGATACGCAGTATTTT; cdr3_aa: CAISESGQTTDTQYF
clone_size: -; v_call: TRBV6-5; j_call: TRBJ1-2; d_call: TRBD1; cdr3_nt: TGTGCCAGCAGTTACATTAGGGGGCGCGACTATGGCTACACCTTC; cdr3_aa: CASSYIRGRDYGYTF
clone_size: few; v_call: TRBV10-2; j_call: TRBJ1-5; d_call: -; cdr3_nt: TGCGCCAGCAGTGAGGCTTCCGGGACAAGGAATCAGCCCCAGCATTTT; cdr3_aa: CASSEASGTRNQPQHF
clone_size: -; v_call: TRBV19; j_call: TRBJ2-7; d_call: -; cdr3_nt: TGTGCCAGTAGCTCAAGCAGGGCCGAGCAGTACTTC; cdr3_aa: CASSSSRAEQYF
clone_size: -; v_call: TRBV25-1; j_call: TRBJ1-2; d_call: -; cdr3_nt: TGTGCCAGTATCCTCGACGGGGGCAACTATGGCTACACCTTC; cdr3_aa: CASILDGGNYGYTF
clone_size: -; v_call: TRBV9; j_call: TRBJ1-2; d_call: -; cdr3_nt: TGTGCCAGCAGCCCCTCCATCGGGACACAACAAGGTGGCTACACCTTC; cdr3_aa: CASSPSIGTQQGGYTF
clone_size: once; v_call: TRBV5-1; j_call: TRBJ2-1; d_call: -; cdr3_nt: TGCGCCAGCAGCTTTAGGGGTCCAGGCGAGCAGTTCTTC; cdr3_aa: CASSFRGPGEQFF
clone_size: -; v_call: TRBV5-4; j_call: TRBJ2-2; d_call: TRBD1; cdr3_nt: TGTGCCAGCAGCGGCCGGGACAGGGGAGACACCGGGGAGCTGTTTTTT; cdr3_aa: CASSGRDRGDTGELFF